This T cell receptor beta chain was recovered during a study of PD-1 blockade in classical Hodgkin lymphoma. Turning to the study itself: Nivolumab 3 mg/kg was given intravenously every 2 weeks.

Documented time point: cycle 4 day 1 (C4D1), after 6 weeks of nivolumab. After autologous stem cell transplantation all patients relapsed, and prior brentuximab vedotin exposure differed between cohorts. This table comes from immunoSEQ multiplex PCR, and its TCRdb copy is limited to in-frame clones, with some not included. Of over 75,000 clones listed, over 75% are singletons. General study findings and limits: The study found that TCR diversity rose significantly by C4D1 in CD4+ but not CD8+ cells. Nivolumab starters within 1 year of ASCT were excluded. Complete responders' diversity at baseline resembled that of newly diagnosed patients.

Of note for this clone: The antigen is not known.

The CDR3 has 15 residues. Trimming took off 4 bases at V and 1 base at J, with 13 bases between the two ends. Germline V gene data show CDR1 as LGHNA and CDR2 as YNFKEQ. The gene calls are TRBV4-2 and TRBJ2-5; D unclear. The source is a human donor with classical Hodgkin lymphoma. Sequencing was performed on peripheral blood mononuclear cells (PBMCs), taken before the fourth cycle of nivolumab. DNA for the CDR3: TGTGCCAGCAGCCCCCGCCCGAGCCCCCAAGAGACCCAGTACTTC. Translating it yields CASSPRPSPQETQYF.